This T cell receptor beta chain was sequenced during a study of blood T cells in healthy people across ages. Study-wide points: A roughly linear fall in TCR beta diversity per million T cells was seen with increasing age. PBMCs were not sorted, which prevented a conclusive comparison of naive versus antigen-experienced cells. Higher diversity and more naive CD4+ cells were features of long-lived donors, compared to aged donors.

Germline V gene sequence: CDR1 ENHRY, CDR2 SYGVKD. Trimming removed 0 bases from V and 3 bases from J; junction bases left unmatched: 7. This CDR3 region has 17 residues. Alongside a J-beta primer mix, a sample-barcoded 5' primer served in a second PCR lasting about 7 to 11 cycles. From each sample, at least 2.5 million paired-end reads containing CDR3 were obtained. TCRdb fed the 5' RACE reads into MiXCR, producing one record per CDR3 protein. This table has 1,800,000 or so distinct CDR3 sequences, about 39% appearing once. Comment on this clonotype: Antigen: not known.

Material for sequencing was blood. The TCR comes from a human donor in good health. V usage is TRBV10-3 and J usage is TRBJ2-1; 8 bases fit TRBD1. The CDR3 DNA reads TGTGCCATCAGTGAGTCGAGGACAGGGAAGGTCTACAATGAGCAGTTCTTC. This encodes CAISESRTGKVYNEQFF.